This entry lists 15 T cell receptor beta chains sequenced from one sample in a study of T cell changes during pregnancy in multiple sclerosis (dated by TCRdb to about 2019). The library was made by the immunoSEQ multiplex PCR assay. TCRdb took over this immuneACCESS table, retaining in-frame rearrangements with V and J assigned. Such tables are incomplete; in checked studies, under half of the missing clones stem from an unresolved V gene, and the remainder is unexplained. The sample profile shows tens of thousands of clones; about 92% of them were found once. The ten largest clones represent about 1.5% of the sample. The sequencing used peripheral blood, collected in the first trimester of pregnancy. The receptors originated from a female donor with multiple sclerosis, enrolled in a pregnancy study.

The chain uses TRBV28 and TRBJ2-1; 8 bases match TRBD2. The CDR3 has 16 residues. V was clipped by 5 bases and J by 5 bases; unmatched bases: 11. Germline CDR1 MDHEN, CDR2 SYDVKM. The CDR3 protein is CASSPSGGGRNNEQFF. The DNA for the CDR3 is TGTGCCAGCAGTCCCTCGGGGGGCGGGAGGAACAATGAGCAGTTCTTC.

This chain links TRBV7-9 with TRBJ2-3; 10 bases are shared with TRBD1. CDR1 is SEHNR, CDR2 FQNEAQ, per germline (reference sequence). CDR3 length equals 19 residues. Losses at the gene ends were 1 base for V and 2 bases for J; bases not matched to a gene: 12. DNA of the CDR3: TGTGCCAGCAGCTTAGATTGGGTTCCGGGACAGGGGAACACAGATACGCAGTATTTT. It codes for CASSLDWVPGQGNTDTQYF. The variable domain in full, with the rest retrieved from reference TRBV7-9 and TRBJ2-3, is DTGVSQNPRHKITKRGQNVTFRCDPISEHNRLYWYRQTLGQGPEFLTYFQNEAQLEKSRLLSDRFSAERPKGSFSTLEIQRTEQGDSAMYLCASSLDWVPGQGNTDTQYFGPGTRLTVL.

The V and J genes are TRBV27 and TRBJ1-2; weak D call: TRBD1 (5 bases). CDR1 and CDR2 (germline): MNHEY, SMNVEV (reference sequence). CDR3 length: 14 amino acids. Between the trimmed V and J ends, which lost 2 bases and 8 bases, there was a span of 15 bases. CDR3 sequence reads: CASSLGGYRGGYTF. CDR3 coding DNA: TGTGCCAGCAGTTTAGGGGGGTACCGTGGAGGCTACACCTTC.

The chain employs TRBV18 and TRBJ1-1, with D hard to call. Trimming took off 2 bases at V and 1 base at J, with 5 bases between the two ends. Per germline, CDR1 KGHSH and CDR2 LQKENI. The CDR3 is made up of 13 amino acids. The CDR3 bases are TGTGCCAGCTCACCAGGCAGGAACACTGAAGCTTTCTTT. The encoded protein is CASSPGRNTEAFF.

V and J are TRBV6-4 and TRBJ2-1, with D unresolved. Germline V gives CDR1 MRHNA, CDR2 SNTAGT. This CDR3 has 15 amino acids. V dropped 0 bases and J dropped 3 bases, with 9 bases sitting between them. The CDR3 bases are TGTGCCAGCAGTGACTCGGCCGGAGACTACAATGAGCAGTTCTTC. This sequence encodes CASSDSAGDYNEQFF.

This chain connects TRBV19 to TRBJ1-1, with D possibly matching TRBD1 (6 bases). CDR1 and CDR2 (germline): LNHDA, SQIVND (reference sequence). The CDR3 length is 16 residues. The V end was cut by 6 bases, the J end by 2 bases, with 19 bases between. The CDR3 here is CASSDFSGTSNTEAFF. The CDR3 nucleotides are TGTGCCAGTAGCGATTTTTCCGGGACAAGTAACACTGAAGCTTTCTTT.

The CDR3 DNA reads as TGTGCCAGCAGTGAATCAGAGAACACTGAAGCTTTCTTT. Translated, it gives CASSESENTEAFF. The V call is TRBV25-1, the J call TRBJ1-1; D gene ambiguous. The germline V gene encodes CDR1 MGHDK and CDR2 SYGVNS. This CDR3 comprises 13 residues. V was cut by 1 base and J by 1 base, with 4 bases left in between.

Only one count was recorded for this clone. The chain links TRBV11-2 to TRBJ2-7; the match to TRBD2 covers 9 bases. This CDR3 is 16 amino acids long. V lost 4 bases and J lost 0; bases outside the gene matches: 7. CDR1 is SGHAT, CDR2 FQNNGV, per germline. CDR3 in amino acids: CASSSPSGTSSYEQYF. The CDR3 DNA sequence: TGTGCCAGCAGCTCTCCTAGCGGGACGAGCTCCTACGAGCAGTACTTC. The full variable domain, completed using reference TRBV11-2 and TRBJ2-7, is EAGVAQSPRYKIIEKRQSVAFWCNPISGHATLYWYQQILGQGPKLLIQFQNNGVVDDSQLPKDRFSAERLKGVDSTLKIQPAKLEDSAVYLCASSSPSGTSSYEQYFGPGTRLTVT.

The chain links TRBV29-1 to TRBJ2-7; TRBD2 agrees at 13 bases. V gave up 7 bases and J gave up 5 bases; unmatched junction bases: 5. This CDR3 spans 13 amino acids. Germline lookup yields CDR1 SQVTM and CDR2 ANQGSEA. CDR3: CSAAGLAGHEQYF. The CDR3 nucleotides read TGCAGCGCTGCGGGACTAGCGGGGCACGAGCAGTACTTC.

In its sample, this clone was seen once. The V call is TRBV11-2, the J call TRBJ2-1; TRBD1 matches at 8 bases. The CDR3 is 14 amino acids. Germline values: CDR1 SGHAT, CDR2 FQNNGV. Trimming cost V 4 bases and J 10 bases; bases outside gene matches: 9. Here the CDR3 reads CASSSPGQGWEQFF. CDR3 in DNA: TGTGCCAGCAGCTCACCCGGACAGGGATGGGAGCAGTTCTTC.

The V gene is TRBV4-3, the J gene TRBJ1-1; TRBD1 might be the D (6 bases). V dropped 1 base and J dropped 0 bases, with 12 bases sitting between them. The CDR3 has 16 residues. The V gene's germline CDR1 is LGHNA and CDR2 YSLEER. The CDR3 loop is CASSQGRTALNTEAFF. In nucleotides, the CDR3 is TGCGCCAGCAGCCAAGGGAGGACAGCCCTGAACACTGAAGCTTTCTTT.

The chain joins TRBV15 to TRBJ1-5, with 7 nucleotides matching TRBD1. J lost 4 bases, V lost 0 bases, and 3 bases had no gene match. This CDR3 comprises 15 residues. CDR1 LNHNV and CDR2 YYDKDF come from the germline V gene (reference sequence). CDR3 region: CATSRDTQGNQPQHF. The CDR3 DNA follows: TGTGCCACCAGCAGAGATACACAGGGGAATCAGCCCCAGCATTTT.

The rearrangement uses TRBV11-2 and TRBJ2-7; 11 positions match TRBD2. The J segment lost 0 bases and the V segment lost 1 base, leaving 8 bases of the junction unmatched. The CDR3 is 18 residues long. CDR1 is SGHAT, CDR2 FQNNGV, per germline. CDR3 DNA sequence: TGTGCCAGCAGCTTAGTTGGTAGCGGGAGGGGGAGCTCCTACGAGCAGTACTTC. It is translated as CASSLVGSGRGSSYEQYF. Complete variable domain (other parts from reference TRBV11-2 and TRBJ2-7): EAGVAQSPRYKIIEKRQSVAFWCNPISGHATLYWYQQILGQGPKLLIQFQNNGVVDDSQLPKDRFSAERLKGVDSTLKIQPAKLEDSAVYLCASSLVGSGRGSSYEQYFGPGTRLTVT.

The chain employs TRBV19 and TRBJ1-1; D call uncertain. V shed 4 bases and J shed 4 bases, with 13 bases lying between them. Germline V gene sequence: CDR1 LNHDA, CDR2 SQIVND (reference sequence). The CDR3 is 14 amino acids. This chain's CDR3 is CASSRGYEGTEAFF. The CDR3 region has the DNA TGTGCCAGTAGTAGAGGGTACGAGGGCACTGAAGCTTTCTTT.

The V and J genes are TRBV5-6 and TRBJ1-2, with 9 bases aligning to TRBD1. Germline lookup yields CDR1 SGHDT and CDR2 YYEEEE. The CDR3 is 14 residues long. V gave up 1 base and J gave up 8 bases; unmatched junction bases: 6. DNA of the CDR3: TGTGCCAGCAGCTTGACAGGGGGCCTGGGCGGCTACACCTTC. Its translation: CASSLTGGLGGYTF.